This T cell receptor (beta chain) was documented in a study of blood T cell repertoires in COVID-19. Study summary: Sites in the United States, Italy and Spain provided acute and convalescent COVID-19 samples.

This clone was counted only a few times. This CDR3 has 15 residues. V lost 0 bases and J lost 6; bases outside the gene matches: 7. Germline CDR1 is LNHNV and CDR2 is YYDKDF (reference sequence). Produced via immunoSEQ multiplex PCR; TCRdb's table is partial and in-frame only. The sample comprises about 94,000 clones, 75% to 90% of which are singletons, and around 19% rests with the top ten. V is TRBV15 and J is TRBJ2-7, with 8 bases identical to TRBD2. This clonotype was obtained from a human donor in a cohort sampled during active COVID-19. Sequencing used peripheral blood. Here the CDR3 DNA reads TGTGCCACCAGCAGAGATTACGGGAGGGCCTCCGAGCAGTACTTC. This codes for CATSRDYGRASEQYF.